This TCR beta chain came from a study of CD8 T cells in Susac syndrome (dated by TCRdb to about 2019). Context from the whole study: Repertoire sequencing was used to test whether CD8+ T cell activation and differentiation in Susac syndrome was antigen driven. The clonality of the CD8+ T cell repertoire was compared across about a dozen healthy donors, around 14 Susac syndrome patients and around 15 multiple sclerosis patients. Broad study findings and their caveats: The TCR sequencing and HLA analysis was acknowledged to have included a relatively small number of individuals.

RNA was extracted using the RNeasy kit, and about 0.45 to 1 ug of the RNA was reverse transcribed with random hexamers. The immunoSEQ multiplex PCR assay, which covers 54 Vbeta and 13 Jbeta segments, was used to amplify TCR beta CDR3 regions. PCR amplification bias was corrected using a synthetic template baseline for primer optimization and computational correction. As for the original processing: Reads were assigned to V, D and J genes according to IMGT and analyzed in immunoSEQ Analyzer, with only productive sequences retained. To calculate clonality, Shannon entropy was normalized by log2 of the number of productive unique sequences and then subtracted from one. For each patient and control, public and private clones were evaluated within the 100 most prevalent clones. Clones were defined as Susac-specific if absent from the healthy and MS cohorts, from 1052 published viral clones and from other ImmuneACCESS disease sequences. TCRdb reanalyzed the raw reads on its own, using fastp at Q25 for trimming and MiXCR for clone calling, and kept in-frame beta chains. Rows with a matching CDR3 protein are joined into one entry that keeps the most common DNA and genes. TCRdb assigned the V and J calls; the authors' analysis was not used. Here the sample has almost 450,000 distinct CDR3 sequences; 75% to 90% occur a single time. The ten biggest clones cover approximately 0.11% of the sample.

Comments on this clonotype: Its specific antigen is unknown. Qualities for individual bases were not recorded, and no much larger clone is one base off.

High-throughput TCR beta sequencing profiled peripheral blood CD8+ and CD4+ T cells from healthy donors, Susac syndrome patients and multiple sclerosis patients. The multiple sclerosis controls were treatment-naive patients whose relapsing-remitting disease, either stable or active, fulfilled the revised McDonald criteria. CD8+ TEMRA cells were enriched by FACS, while bulk CD8+ and CD4+ T cells were purified by magnetic negative isolation. Blood was drawn into EDTA tubes, processed within 24 hours, and PBMCs were isolated by density gradient centrifugation. PBMCs intended for TCR sequencing were cryopreserved in liquid nitrogen and thawed later in a water bath at 37 degrees C. A purity of at least 90% was achieved for sorted or isolated CD4+, CD8+ and CD8+ TEMRA cells. V is pruned by 6 bases and J by 2 bases, leaving 9 bases of the junction without a gene match. The CDR3 goes from the cysteine to the phenylalanine over 15 residues. CDR3 DNA only is kept here, 45 bases in frame from base 1. Reading the germline V gene gives CDR1 SQVTM and CDR2 ANQGSEA.

The specimen sequenced was CD8+ T cells from PBMCs. The receptor comes from a human donor with multiple sclerosis. This sequence uses TRBV29-1 and TRBJ2-3; 9 of the junction bases match TRBD1. The CDR3 protein sequence reads: CSVDDRGYPTDTQYF. At the DNA level, the sequence is TGCAGCGTCGATGACAGGGGGTATCCCACAGATACGCAGTATTTT.